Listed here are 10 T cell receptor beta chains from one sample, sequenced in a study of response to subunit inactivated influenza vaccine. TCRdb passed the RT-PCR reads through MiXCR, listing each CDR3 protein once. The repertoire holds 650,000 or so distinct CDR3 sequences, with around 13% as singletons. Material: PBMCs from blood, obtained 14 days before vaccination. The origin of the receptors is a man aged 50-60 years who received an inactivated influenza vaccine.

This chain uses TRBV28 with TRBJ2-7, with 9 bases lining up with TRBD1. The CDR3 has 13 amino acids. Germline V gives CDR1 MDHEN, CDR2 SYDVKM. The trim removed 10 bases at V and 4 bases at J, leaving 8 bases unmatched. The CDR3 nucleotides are TGTGCCACCACCCAAGGGACAGGGTACGAGCAGTACTTC. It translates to CATTQGTGYEQYF.

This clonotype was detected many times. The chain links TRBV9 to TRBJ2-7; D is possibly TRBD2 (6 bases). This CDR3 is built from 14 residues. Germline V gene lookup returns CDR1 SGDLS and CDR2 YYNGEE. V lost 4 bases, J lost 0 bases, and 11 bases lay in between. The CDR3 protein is CASSPPGVSYEQYF. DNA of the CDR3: TGTGCCAGCAGCCCGCCGGGAGTCTCCTACGAGCAGTACTTC.

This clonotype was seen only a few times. The CDR3 here is CASSRGITDTQYF. CDR3 DNA: TGTGCCAGCAGCCGGGGGATTACAGATACGCAGTATTTT. V usage is TRBV7-2 and J usage is TRBJ2-3, with a possible D match to TRBD2 (6 bases). The CDR3 is made up of 13 amino acids. V was shortened by 5 bases and J by 3 bases, with 9 bases between the two germline ends. Germline V lookup: CDR1 SGHTA, CDR2 FQGNSA.

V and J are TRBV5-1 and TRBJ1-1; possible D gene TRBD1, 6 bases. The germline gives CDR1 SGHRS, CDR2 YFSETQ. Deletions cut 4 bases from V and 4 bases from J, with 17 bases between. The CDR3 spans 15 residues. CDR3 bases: TGCGCCAGCAGCCAAACGACAGGAGGGAGCACTGAAGCTTTCTTT. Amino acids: CASSQTTGGSTEAFF.

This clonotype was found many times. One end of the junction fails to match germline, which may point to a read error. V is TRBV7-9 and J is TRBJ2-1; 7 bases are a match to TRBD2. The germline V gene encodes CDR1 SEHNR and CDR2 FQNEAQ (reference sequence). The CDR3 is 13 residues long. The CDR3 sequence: CASSLTGGNEQFF. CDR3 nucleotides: TGCGCCAGCAGCTTAACGGGAGGCAATGAGCAGTTCTTC. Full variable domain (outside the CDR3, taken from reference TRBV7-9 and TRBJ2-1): DTGVSQNPRHKITKRGQNVTFRCDPISEHNRLYWYRQTLGQGPEFLTYFQNEAQLEKSRLLSDRFSAERPKGSFSTLEIQRTEQGDSAMYLCASSLTGGNEQFFGPGTRLTVL.

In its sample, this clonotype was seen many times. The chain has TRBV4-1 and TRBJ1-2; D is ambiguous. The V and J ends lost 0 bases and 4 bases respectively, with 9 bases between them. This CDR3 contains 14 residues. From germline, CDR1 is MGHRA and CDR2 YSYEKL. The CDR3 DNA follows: TGCGCCAGCAGCCAAGAGGCAGGACCCTATGGCTACACCTTC. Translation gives CASSQEAGPYGYTF.

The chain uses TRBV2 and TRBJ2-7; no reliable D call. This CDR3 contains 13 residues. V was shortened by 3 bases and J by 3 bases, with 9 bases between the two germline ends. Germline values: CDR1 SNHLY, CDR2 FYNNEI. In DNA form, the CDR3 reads TGTGCCAGCAGTGATCTCTTAGACTACGAGCAGTACTTC. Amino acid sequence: CASSDLLDYEQYF.

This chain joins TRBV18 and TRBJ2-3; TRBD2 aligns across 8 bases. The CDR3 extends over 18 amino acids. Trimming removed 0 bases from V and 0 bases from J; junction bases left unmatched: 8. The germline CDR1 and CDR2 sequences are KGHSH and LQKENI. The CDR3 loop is CASSPPRGGRPSTDTQYF. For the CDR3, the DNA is TGTGCCAGCTCACCACCCAGGGGCGGGAGGCCAAGCACAGATACGCAGTATTTT.

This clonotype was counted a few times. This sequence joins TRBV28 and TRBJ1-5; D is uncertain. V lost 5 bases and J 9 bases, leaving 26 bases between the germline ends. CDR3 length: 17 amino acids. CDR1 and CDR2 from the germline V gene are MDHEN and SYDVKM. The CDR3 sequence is CASSLGRMEIPSSPQHF. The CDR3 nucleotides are TGTGCCAGCAGTCTTGGGAGGATGGAGATCCCATCATCGCCCCAGCATTTT.

CDR3 amino acids: CASRVSRAGGSGEQFF. The CDR3 DNA is TGTGCCAGCAGAGTAAGTCGGGCAGGGGGCTCGGGTGAGCAGTTCTTC. The chain has TRBV7-2 and TRBJ2-1, with 8 bases aligning to TRBD1. J was trimmed by 9 bases and V by 6 bases; bases with no gene match: 16. This CDR3 contains 16 residues. Germline lookup yields CDR1 SGHTA and CDR2 FQGNSA.